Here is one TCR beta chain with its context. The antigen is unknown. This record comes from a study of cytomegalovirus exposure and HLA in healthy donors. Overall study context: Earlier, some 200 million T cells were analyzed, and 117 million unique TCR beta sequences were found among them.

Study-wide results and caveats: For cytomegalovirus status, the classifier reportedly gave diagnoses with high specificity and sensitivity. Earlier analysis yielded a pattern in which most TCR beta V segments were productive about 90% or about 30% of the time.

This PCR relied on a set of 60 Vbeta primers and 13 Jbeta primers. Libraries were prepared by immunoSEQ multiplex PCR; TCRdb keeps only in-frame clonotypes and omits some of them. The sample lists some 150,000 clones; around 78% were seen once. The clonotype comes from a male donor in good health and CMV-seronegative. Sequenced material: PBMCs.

CDR3 nucleotide sequence: TGTGCCTGGAGTAACGGGGGTTCCACTCATGGCTACACCTTC. Encoded protein: CAWSNGGSTHGYTF. This chain links TRBV30 with TRBJ1-2, with D possibly matching TRBD1 (5 bases). V lost 2 bases and J lost 6, with 16 bases in between. Germline CDR1 reads GTSNPN; CDR2 reads SVGIG (reference sequence). The CDR3 loop spans 14 amino acids. Full variable domain (rest looked up from reference TRBV30 and TRBJ1-2): SQTIHQWPATLVQPVGSPLSLECTVEGTSNPNLYWYRQAAGRGLQLLFYSVGIGQISSEVPQNLSASRPQDRQFILSSKKLLLSDSGFYLCAWSNGGSTHGYTFGSGTRLTVV.